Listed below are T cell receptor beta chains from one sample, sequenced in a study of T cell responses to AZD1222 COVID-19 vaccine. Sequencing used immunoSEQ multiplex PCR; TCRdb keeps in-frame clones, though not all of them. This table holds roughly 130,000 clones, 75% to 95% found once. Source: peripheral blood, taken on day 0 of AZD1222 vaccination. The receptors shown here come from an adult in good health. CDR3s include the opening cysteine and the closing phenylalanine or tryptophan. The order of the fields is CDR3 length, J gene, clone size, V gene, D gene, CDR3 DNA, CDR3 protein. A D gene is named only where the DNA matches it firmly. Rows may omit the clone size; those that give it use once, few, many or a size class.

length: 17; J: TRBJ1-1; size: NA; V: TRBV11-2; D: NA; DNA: TGTGCCAGCAGCTTAGTCCCTCGGGGGTCCCTGAACACTGAAGCTTTCTTT; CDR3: CASSLVPRGSLNTEAFF
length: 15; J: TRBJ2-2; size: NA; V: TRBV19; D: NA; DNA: TGTGCCAGTAGTCTCTCGGGTACGGGCACCGGGGAGCTGTTTTTT; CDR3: CASSLSGTGTGELFF
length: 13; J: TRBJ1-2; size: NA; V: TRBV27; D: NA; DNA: TGTGCCAGCAGTTTATTACGGGGGTACGGCTACACCTTC; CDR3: CASSLLRGYGYTF
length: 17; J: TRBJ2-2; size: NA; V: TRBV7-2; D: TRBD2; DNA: TGTGCCAGCAGCCCTGGGGTAGCGGGGGGTGTATCCGGGGAGCTGTTTTTT; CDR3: CASSPGVAGGVSGELFF
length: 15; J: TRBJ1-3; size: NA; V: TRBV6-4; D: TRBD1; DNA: TGTGCCAGCGAGGGGGCGTCCAGCTGTGGAAACACCATATATTTT; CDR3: CASEGASSCGNTIYF
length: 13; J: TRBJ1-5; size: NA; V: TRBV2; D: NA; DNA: TGTGCCAGCAGGGAACACAGGGCCCAGCCCCAGCATTTT; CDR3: CASREHRAQPQHF
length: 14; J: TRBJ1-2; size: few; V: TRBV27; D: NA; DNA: TGTGCCAGCAGAGCTTCGGGTTCGACGATTGGCTACACCTTC; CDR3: CASRASGSTIGYTF
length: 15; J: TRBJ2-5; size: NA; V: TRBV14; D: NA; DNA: TGTGCCAGCAGCCAAAACCTGGGGAGGCTGGGGACCCAGTACTTC; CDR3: CASSQNLGRLGTQYF
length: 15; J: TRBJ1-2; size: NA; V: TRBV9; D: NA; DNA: TGTGCCAGCAGCGTAGATGGGGGAGCTAACTATGGCTACACCTTC; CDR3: CASSVDGGANYGYTF
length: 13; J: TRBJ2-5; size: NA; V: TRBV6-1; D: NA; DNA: TGTGCCAGCAGCATACAGGTCCAAGAGACCCAGTACTTC; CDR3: CASSIQVQETQYF